This is a list of T cell receptor beta chains from one sample in a study of cytomegalovirus exposure and HLA in healthy donors. Only in-frame clones appear in the TCRdb table, and some are missing; sequencing was by immunoSEQ multiplex PCR. This sample yields 93,000 or so clones, of which around two thirds are seen a single time; roughly 3% belongs to the top ten. The sample was PBMCs. Every receptor here comes from a woman aged 45-59 years in good health and CMV-seronegative. Both conserved end residues are part of each CDR3. A D gene is named only where the DNA matches it firmly.

j_call: TRBJ2-7; d_call: -; v_call: TRBV10-1; cdr3_aa: CASRQVALLPEQYF
j_call: TRBJ1-1; d_call: -; v_call: TRBV19; cdr3_aa: CASSMRGNTEAFF
j_call: TRBJ2-1; d_call: TRBD2; v_call: TRBV19; cdr3_aa: CASSRTSLAGGANEQFF
j_call: TRBJ1-6; d_call: -; v_call: TRBV19; cdr3_aa: CASTSQFDSLNSPLHF
j_call: TRBJ2-5; d_call: TRBD2; v_call: TRBV7-9; cdr3_aa: CASSLWGLAGKETQYF
j_call: TRBJ1-3; d_call: TRBD1; v_call: TRBV7-9; cdr3_aa: CASSLPGTGGGNTIYF
j_call: TRBJ2-1; d_call: -; v_call: TRBV11-3; cdr3_aa: CASSTYYPRSDNEQFF
j_call: TRBJ2-5; d_call: -; v_call: TRBV18; cdr3_aa: CASSPLSGIQETQYF
j_call: TRBJ2-7; d_call: -; v_call: TRBV9; cdr3_aa: CASSVAGVDYEQYF
j_call: TRBJ1-2; d_call: -; v_call: TRBV6-1; cdr3_aa: CASSEEGDSYGYTF
j_call: TRBJ2-2; d_call: -; v_call: TRBV6-5; cdr3_aa: CASEGSSGGELFF
j_call: TRBJ2-6; d_call: TRBD1; v_call: TRBV28; cdr3_aa: CASLQGAGVLTF
j_call: TRBJ2-5; d_call: TRBD1; v_call: TRBV18; cdr3_aa: CASSQQGTAQETQYF
j_call: TRBJ1-2; d_call: -; v_call: TRBV18; cdr3_aa: CASSPGEGSYGYTF
j_call: TRBJ2-1; d_call: -; v_call: TRBV11-2; cdr3_aa: CASSLLRSSSYNEQFF
j_call: TRBJ2-3; d_call: TRBD2; v_call: TRBV11-3; cdr3_aa: CASSFGLGLAYTDTQYF